This T cell receptor beta chain was recovered during a study of monozygotic twins with inflammatory bowel disease. The CDR3 loop spans 14 amino acids. Unsorted whole blood yielded the total RNA, with T cells left unselected. TCRdb re-called the 5' RACE reads, yielding one record per CDR3 amino acid sequence without DNA. The sample table includes 150,000 to 200,000 distinct CDR3 sequences. Sequencing input: blood. The chain links TRBV12-3 or TRBV12-4 to TRBJ2-5. The sequence came from a human donor with ulcerative colitis or Crohn's disease, or a healthy co-twin of an affected twin (not recorded which). The CDR3 here is CASSFESFRETQYF.